Reported below is one TCR beta chain. Its antigen is not identified. In the same sample, other DNA sequences code for this CDR3. The V segment lost 0 bases and the J segment 4 bases; nucleotides outside the gene matches: 3. The CDR3 is 14 residues long. Germline V gene sequence: CDR1 SGHNT, CDR2 YYREEE (reference sequence). This table comes from immunoSEQ multiplex PCR, and its TCRdb copy is limited to in-frame clones, with some not included. The table records approximately 1.4 million clones, 98% of them present only once. The data derive from a study of shared clonotypes between healthy human individuals. About the study: CD8 memory received one plate per donor, CD8 naive two, CD4 memory three and CD4 naive three. General study findings and limits: Several donors had 4% to 6.5% of their naive CD4 clonotypes in common. Limitation of the genetic and exposure-history diversity represented came from the few donors.

This chain links TRBV5-4 with TRBJ2-7; 8 bases fit TRBD1. Sequencing was done on a sample of naive CD4+ T cells sorted from blood. Subset specified: CD45RA+ positively selected. This receptor was taken from a man between 25 and 39 years old in good health. CDR3 DNA sequence: TGTGCCAGCAGCTTGGGGACAGGGCCTTACGAGCAGTACTTC. It yields the protein CASSLGTGPYEQYF.